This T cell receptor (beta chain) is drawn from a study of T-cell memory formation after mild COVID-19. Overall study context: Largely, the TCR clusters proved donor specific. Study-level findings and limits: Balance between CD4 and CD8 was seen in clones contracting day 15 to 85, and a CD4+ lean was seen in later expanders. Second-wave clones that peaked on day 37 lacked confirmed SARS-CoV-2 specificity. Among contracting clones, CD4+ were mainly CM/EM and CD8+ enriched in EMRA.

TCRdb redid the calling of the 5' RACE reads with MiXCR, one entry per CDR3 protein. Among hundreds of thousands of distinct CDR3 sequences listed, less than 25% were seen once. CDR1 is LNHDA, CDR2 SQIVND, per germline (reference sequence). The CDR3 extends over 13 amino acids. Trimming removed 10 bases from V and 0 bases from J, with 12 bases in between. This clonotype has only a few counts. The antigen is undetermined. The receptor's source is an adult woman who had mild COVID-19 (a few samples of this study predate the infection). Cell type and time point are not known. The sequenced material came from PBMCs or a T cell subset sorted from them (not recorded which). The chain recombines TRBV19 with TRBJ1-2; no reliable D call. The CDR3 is CATTYTANYGYTF. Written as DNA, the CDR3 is TGTGCCACTACCTATACAGCTAACTATGGCTACACCTTC.